This TCR beta chain was retrieved from a study of blood T cell repertoires in COVID-19. The germline gives CDR1 LNHNV, CDR2 YYDKDF (reference sequence). V was cut by 2 bases and J by 3 bases, with 11 bases left in between. This CDR3 spans 14 amino acids. This table comes from immunoSEQ multiplex PCR, and its TCRdb copy is limited to in-frame clones, with some not included. Of some 200,000 clones listed, roughly 90% are singletons. Sequencing was performed on peripheral blood. The chain uses TRBV15 and TRBJ2-7; possibly TRBD1 for D (5 bases). The sequence came from a man between 65 and 79 years old with acute or convalescent COVID-19. The CDR3 loop is CATSRPSQDYEQYF. Here the CDR3 DNA reads TGTGCCACCAGCAGACCCTCACAGGACTACGAGCAGTACTTC.